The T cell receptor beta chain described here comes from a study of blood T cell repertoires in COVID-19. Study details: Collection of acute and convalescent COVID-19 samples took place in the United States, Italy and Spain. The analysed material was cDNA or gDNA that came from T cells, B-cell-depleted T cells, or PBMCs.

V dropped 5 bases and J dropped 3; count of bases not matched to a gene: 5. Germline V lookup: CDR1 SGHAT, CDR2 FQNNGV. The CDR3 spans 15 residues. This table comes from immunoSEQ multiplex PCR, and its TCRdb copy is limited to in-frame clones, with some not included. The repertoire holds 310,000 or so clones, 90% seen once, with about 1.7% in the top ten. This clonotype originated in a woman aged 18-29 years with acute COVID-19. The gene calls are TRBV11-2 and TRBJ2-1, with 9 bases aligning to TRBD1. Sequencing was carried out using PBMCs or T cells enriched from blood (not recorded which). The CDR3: CASSPGTGIYNEQFF. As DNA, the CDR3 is TGTGCCAGCAGCCCAGGGACAGGGATCTACAATGAGCAGTTCTTC.